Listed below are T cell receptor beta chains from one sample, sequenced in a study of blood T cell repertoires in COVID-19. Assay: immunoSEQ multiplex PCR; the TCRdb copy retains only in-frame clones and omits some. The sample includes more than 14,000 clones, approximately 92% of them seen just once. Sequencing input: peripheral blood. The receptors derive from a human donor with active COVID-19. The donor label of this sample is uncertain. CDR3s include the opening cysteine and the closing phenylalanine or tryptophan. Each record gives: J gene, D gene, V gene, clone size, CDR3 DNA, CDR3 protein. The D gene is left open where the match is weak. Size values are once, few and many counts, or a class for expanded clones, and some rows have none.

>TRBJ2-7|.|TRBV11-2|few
TGTGCCAGCAGCTCACTTAGGGGCAGTTCCTTTAAGAAGTACTTC
CASSSLRGSSFKKYF
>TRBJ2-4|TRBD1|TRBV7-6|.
TGTGCCAGCAGCTCGCCGGATCAGGGGGACATTCAGTACTTC
CASSSPDQGDIQYF
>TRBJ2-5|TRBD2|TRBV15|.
TGTGCCACCGGTCACGGGGGGGGGACCCAGTACTTC
CATGHGGGTQYF
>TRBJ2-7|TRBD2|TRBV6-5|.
TGTGCCAGCAGGCGACTAGCGGGAGGCGAGCAGTACTTC
CASRRLAGGEQYF
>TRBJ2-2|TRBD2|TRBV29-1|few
TGCAGCGGGACTAGCGGGAGGGCCGGGGAGCTGTTTTTT
CSGTSGRAGELFF
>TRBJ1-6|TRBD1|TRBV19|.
TGTGCCGCGGGACAGGGGGACGATAATTCACCCCTCCACTTT
CAAGQGDDNSPLHF
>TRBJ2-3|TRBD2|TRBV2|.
TGTGCCAGCAGTGTGGGACTAGTTCCAGATACGCAGTATTTT
CASSVGLVPDTQYF
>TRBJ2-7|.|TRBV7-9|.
TGTGCCAGCAGCTCCATGCGGGGAGAGTACGAGCAGTACTTC
CASSSMRGEYEQYF
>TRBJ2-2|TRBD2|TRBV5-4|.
TGTGCCAGCAGCTTAGCGGGAGTGAACACCGGGGAGCTGTTTTTT
CASSLAGVNTGELFF
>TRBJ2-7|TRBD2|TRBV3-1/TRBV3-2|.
TGTGCCAGCAGCCAGACCTCTAGCGGGGGACCCTACGAGCAGTACTTC
CASSQTSSGGPYEQYF
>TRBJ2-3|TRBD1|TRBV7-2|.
TGTGCCAGCAGCCTGACGACAGGGGGCACAGATACGCAGTATTTT
CASSLTTGGTDTQYF
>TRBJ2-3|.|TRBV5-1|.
TGCGCCAGCAGCGCCGGGGATTCCGAGTATTTT
CASSAGDSEYF
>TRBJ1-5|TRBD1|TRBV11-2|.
TGTGCCAGCAGCTTATATGGGACAGGAAGGCGGGATCAGCCCCAGCATTTT
CASSLYGTGRRDQPQHF
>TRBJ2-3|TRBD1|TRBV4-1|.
TGCGCCAGCAGCCCCGGACAGGGGGGGGCAGATACGCAGTATTTT
CASSPGQGGADTQYF
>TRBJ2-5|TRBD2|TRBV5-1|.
TGCGCCAGCAGCTTGGGGACTAGCGGACAAGAGACCCAGTACTTC
CASSLGTSGQETQYF
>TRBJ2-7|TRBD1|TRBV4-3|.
TGCGCCAGCAGCCTGGACAGGCAGCCCTACGAGCAGTACTTC
CASSLDRQPYEQYF
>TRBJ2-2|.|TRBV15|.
TGTGCCACCAGCAGAGGTGGGTCAGGGCGGAACACCGGGGAGCTGTTTTTT
CATSRGGSGRNTGELFF
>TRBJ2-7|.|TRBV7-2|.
TGTGCCAGCAGCTTAGGGGGGACAAACGAGCAGTACTTC
CASSLGGTNEQYF
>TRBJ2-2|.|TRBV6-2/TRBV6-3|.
TGTGCCAGCAGTTACCCAGGGTACGACACCGGGGAGCTGTTTTTT
CASSYPGYDTGELFF
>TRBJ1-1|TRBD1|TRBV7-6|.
TGTGCCAGCAGCTCTTACAGGGGCCCCATGAACACTGAAGCTTTCTTT
CASSSYRGPMNTEAFF
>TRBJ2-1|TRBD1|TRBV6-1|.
TGTGCCAGCAGCCAACAGGGGGCGAGGGACAATGAGCAGTTCTTC
CASSQQGARDNEQFF
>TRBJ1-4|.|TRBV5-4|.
TGTGCCAGCAGCAAGGACAGCCCCAGCAGGTCTAATGAAAAACTGTTTTTT
CASSKDSPSRSNEKLFF